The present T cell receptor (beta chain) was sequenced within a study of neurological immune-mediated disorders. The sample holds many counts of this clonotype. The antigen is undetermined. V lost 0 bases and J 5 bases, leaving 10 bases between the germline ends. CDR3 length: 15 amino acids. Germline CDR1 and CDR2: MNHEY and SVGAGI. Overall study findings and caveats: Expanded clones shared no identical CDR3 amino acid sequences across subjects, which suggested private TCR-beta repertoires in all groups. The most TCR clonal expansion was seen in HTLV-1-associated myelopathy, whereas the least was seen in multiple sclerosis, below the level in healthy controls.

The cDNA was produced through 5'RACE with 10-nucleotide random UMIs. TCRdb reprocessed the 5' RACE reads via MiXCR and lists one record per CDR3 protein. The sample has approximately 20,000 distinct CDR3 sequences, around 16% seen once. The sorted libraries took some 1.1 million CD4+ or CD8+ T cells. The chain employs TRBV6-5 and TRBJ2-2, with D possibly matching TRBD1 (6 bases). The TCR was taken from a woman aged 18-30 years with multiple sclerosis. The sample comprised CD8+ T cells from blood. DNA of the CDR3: TGTGCCAGCAGTTACTCCTTCACAGGGACCGGGGAGCTGTTTTTT. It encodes CASSYSFTGTGELFF.